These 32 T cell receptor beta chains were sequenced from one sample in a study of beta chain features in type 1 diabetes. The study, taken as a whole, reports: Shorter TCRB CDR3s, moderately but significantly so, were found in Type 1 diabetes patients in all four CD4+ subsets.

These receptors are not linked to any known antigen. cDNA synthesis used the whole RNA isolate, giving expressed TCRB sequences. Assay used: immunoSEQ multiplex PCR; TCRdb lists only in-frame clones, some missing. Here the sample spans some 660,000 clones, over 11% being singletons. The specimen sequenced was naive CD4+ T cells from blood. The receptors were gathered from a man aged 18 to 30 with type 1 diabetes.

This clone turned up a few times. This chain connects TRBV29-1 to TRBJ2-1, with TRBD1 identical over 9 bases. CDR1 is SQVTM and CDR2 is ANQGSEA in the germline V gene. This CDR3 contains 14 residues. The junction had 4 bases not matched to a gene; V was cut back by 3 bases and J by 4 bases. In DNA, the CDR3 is TGCAGCGTTGAGACAGGGGGACTTTACAATGAGCAGTTCTTC. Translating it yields CSVETGGLYNEQFF.

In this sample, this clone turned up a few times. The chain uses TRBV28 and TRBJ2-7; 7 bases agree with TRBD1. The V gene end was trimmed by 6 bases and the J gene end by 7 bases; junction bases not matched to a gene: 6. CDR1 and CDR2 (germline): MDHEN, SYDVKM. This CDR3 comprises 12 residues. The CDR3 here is CASRDRPGEQYF. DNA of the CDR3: TGTGCCAGCAGGGACAGGCCGGGGGAGCAGTACTTC.

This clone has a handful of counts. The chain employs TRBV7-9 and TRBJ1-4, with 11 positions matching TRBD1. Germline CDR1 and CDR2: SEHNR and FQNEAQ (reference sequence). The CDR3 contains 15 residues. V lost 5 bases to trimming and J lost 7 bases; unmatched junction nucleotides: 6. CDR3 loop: CASSRLGQGGEKLFF. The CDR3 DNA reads TGTGCCAGCAGCCGCCTGGGACAGGGGGGTGAAAAACTGTTTTTT.

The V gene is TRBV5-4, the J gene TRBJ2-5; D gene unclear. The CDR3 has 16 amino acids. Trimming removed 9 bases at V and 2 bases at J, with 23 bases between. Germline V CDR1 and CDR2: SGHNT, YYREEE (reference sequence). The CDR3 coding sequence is TGTGCCACCAACCCGGAGCGTTGCCCAAGACAAGAGACCCAGTACTTC. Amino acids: CATNPERCPRQETQYF.

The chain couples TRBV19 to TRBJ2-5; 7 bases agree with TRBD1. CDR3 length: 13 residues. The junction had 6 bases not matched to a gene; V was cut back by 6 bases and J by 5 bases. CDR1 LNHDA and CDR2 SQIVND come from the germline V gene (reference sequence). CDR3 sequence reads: CASSTDRMETQYF. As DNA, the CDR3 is TGTGCCAGTAGCACGGACAGGATGGAGACCCAGTACTTC.

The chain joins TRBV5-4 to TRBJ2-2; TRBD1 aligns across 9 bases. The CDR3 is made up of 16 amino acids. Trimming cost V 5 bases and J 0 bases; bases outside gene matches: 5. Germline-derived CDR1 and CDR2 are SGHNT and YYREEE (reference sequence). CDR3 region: CASSPGTGSNTGELFF. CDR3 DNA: TGTGCCAGCAGTCCAGGGACAGGGTCGAACACCGGGGAGCTGTTTTTT.

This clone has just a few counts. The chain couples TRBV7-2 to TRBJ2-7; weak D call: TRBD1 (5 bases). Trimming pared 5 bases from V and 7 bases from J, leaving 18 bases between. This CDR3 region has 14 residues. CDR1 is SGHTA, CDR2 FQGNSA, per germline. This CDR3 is CASSRPEQGREQYF. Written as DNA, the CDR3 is TGTGCCAGCAGCCGTCCCGAGCAGGGCCGGGAGCAGTACTTC.

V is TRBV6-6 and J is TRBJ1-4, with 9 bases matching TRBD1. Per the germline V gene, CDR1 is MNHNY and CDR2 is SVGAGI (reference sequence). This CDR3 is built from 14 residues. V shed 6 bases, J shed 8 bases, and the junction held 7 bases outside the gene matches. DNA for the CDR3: TGTGCCAGCAGCTCCGGGACAGGGAGGGAAAAACTGTTTTTT. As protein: CASSSGTGREKLFF.

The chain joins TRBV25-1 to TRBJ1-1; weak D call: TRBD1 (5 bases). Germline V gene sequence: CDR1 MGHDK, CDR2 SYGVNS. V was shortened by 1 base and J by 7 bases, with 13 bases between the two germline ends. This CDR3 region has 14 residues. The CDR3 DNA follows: TGTGCCAGCAGTGAATTGACTGGGGGAGGTGAAGCTTTCTTT. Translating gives CASSELTGGGEAFF.

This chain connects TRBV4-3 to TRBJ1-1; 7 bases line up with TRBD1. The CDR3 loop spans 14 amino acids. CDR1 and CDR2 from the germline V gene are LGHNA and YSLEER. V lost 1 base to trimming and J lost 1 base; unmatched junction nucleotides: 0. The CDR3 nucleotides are TGCGCCAGCAGCCAAGGACAGGGGAACACTGAAGCTTTCTTT. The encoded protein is CASSQGQGNTEAFF.

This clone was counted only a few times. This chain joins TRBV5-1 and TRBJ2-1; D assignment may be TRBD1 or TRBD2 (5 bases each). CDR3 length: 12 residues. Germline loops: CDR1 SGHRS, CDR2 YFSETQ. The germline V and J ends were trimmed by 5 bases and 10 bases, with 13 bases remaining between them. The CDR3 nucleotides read TGCGCCAGCAGTGGGGGTGGGAAAGAGCAGTTCTTC. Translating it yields CASSGGGKEQFF. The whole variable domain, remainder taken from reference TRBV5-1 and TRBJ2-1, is KAGVTQTPRYLIKTRGQQVTLSCSPISGHRSVSWYQQTPGQGLQFLFEYFSETQRNKGNFPGRFSGRQFSNSRSEMNVSTLELGDSALYLCASSGGGKEQFFGPGTRLTVL.

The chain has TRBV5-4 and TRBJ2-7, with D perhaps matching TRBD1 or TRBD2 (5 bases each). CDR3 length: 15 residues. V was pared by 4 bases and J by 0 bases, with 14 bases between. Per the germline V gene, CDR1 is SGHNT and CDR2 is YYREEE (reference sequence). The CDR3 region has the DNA TGTGCCAGCAGCGGGAGTGTAGGGGTCTCCTACGAGCAGTACTTC. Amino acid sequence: CASSGSVGVSYEQYF.

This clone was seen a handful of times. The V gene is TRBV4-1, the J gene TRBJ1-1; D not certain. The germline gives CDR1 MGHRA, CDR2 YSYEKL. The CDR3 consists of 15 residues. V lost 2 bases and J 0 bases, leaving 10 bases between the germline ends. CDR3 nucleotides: TGCGCCAGCAGCCAATTTGGTCTTATGAACACTGAAGCTTTCTTT. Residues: CASSQFGLMNTEAFF.

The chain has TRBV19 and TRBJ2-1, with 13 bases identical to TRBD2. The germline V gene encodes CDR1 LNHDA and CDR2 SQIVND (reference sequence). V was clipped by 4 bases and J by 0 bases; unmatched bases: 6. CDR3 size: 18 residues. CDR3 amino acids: CASSTTSGRTRSYNEQFF. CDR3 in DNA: TGTGCCAGTAGTACGACTAGCGGGAGGACCCGCTCCTACAATGAGCAGTTCTTC.

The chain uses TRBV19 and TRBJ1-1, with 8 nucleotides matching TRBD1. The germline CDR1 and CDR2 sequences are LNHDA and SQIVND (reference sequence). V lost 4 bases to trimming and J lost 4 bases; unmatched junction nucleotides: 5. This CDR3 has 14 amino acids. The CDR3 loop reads CASSTDRGSTEAFF. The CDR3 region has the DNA TGTGCCAGTAGTACTGACAGGGGAAGCACTGAAGCTTTCTTT.

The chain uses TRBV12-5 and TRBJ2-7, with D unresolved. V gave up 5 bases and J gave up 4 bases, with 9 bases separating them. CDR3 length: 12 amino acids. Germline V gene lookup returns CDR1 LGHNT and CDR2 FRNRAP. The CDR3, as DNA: TGTGCTAGTGGTCTCCCCGGTTACGAGCAGTACTTC. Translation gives CASGLPGYEQYF. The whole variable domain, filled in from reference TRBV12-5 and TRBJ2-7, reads DARVTQTPRHKVTEMGQEVTMRCQPILGHNTVFWYRQTMMQGLELLAYFRNRAPLDDSGMPKDRFSAEMPDATLATLKIQPSEPRDSAVYFCASGLPGYEQYFGPGTRLTVT.

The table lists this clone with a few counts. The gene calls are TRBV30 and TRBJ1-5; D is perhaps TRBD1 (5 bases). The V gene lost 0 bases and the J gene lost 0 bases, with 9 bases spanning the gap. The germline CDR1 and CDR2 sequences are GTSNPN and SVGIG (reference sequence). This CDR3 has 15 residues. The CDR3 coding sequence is TGTGCCTGGAGTGTAAGGGACGGTAGCAATCAGCCCCAGCATTTT. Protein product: CAWSVRDGSNQPQHF.

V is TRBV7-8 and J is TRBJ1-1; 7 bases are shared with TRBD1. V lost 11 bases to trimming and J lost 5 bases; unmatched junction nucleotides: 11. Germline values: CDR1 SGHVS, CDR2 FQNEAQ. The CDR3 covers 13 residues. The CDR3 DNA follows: TGTGCCTCCAAGAGACAGGGCGATACTGAAGCTTTCTTT. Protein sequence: CASKRQGDTEAFF.

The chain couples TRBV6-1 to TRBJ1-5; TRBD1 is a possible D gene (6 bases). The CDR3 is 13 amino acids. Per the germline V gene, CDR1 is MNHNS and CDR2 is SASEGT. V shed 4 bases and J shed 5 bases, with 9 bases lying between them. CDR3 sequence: CASSGRGDQPQHF. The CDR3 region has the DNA TGTGCCAGCAGTGGCAGGGGTGATCAGCCCCAGCATTTT.

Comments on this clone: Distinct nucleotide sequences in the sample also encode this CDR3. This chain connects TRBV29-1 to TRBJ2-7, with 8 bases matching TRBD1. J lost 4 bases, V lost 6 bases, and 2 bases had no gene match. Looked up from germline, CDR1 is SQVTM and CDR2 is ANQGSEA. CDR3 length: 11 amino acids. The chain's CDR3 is CSVQGAYEQYF. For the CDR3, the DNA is TGCAGCGTGCAGGGGGCGTACGAGCAGTACTTC.

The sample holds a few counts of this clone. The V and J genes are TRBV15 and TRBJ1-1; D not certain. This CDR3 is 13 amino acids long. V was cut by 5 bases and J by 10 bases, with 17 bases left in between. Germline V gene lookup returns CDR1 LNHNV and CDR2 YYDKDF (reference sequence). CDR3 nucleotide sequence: TGTGCCACCAGCCCCGGAGGCGGGGTTGGAGCTTTCTTT. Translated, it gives CATSPGGGVGAFF.

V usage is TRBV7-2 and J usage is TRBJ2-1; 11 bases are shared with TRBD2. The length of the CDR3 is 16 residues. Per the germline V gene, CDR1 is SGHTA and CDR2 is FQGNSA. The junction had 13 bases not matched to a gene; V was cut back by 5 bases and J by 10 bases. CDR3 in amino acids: CASSVVEVAGGSEQFF. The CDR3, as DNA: TGTGCCAGCAGCGTAGTTGAGGTAGCGGGAGGGAGCGAGCAGTTCTTC.

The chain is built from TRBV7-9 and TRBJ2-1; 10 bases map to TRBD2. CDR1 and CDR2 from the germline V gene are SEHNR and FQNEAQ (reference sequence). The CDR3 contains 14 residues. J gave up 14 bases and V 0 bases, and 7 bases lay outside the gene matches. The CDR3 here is CASSLAQASGSKFF. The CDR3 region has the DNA TGTGCCAGCAGCTTAGCGCAGGCTAGCGGGAGTAAGTTCTTC.

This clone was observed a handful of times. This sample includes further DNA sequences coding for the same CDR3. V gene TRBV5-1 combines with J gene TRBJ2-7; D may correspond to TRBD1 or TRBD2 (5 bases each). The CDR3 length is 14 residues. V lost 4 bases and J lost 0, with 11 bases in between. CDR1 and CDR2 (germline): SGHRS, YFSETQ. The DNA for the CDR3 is TGCGCCAGCAGCCTTGGGACGGTCTCCTACGAGCAGTACTTC. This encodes CASSLGTVSYEQYF.

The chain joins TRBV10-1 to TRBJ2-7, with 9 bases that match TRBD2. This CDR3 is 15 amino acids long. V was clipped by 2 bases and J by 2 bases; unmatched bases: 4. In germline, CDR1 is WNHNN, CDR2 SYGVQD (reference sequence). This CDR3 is CASSEGTSSPYEQYF. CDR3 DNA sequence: TGCGCCAGCAGTGAGGGGACTAGCAGCCCCTACGAGCAGTACTTC.

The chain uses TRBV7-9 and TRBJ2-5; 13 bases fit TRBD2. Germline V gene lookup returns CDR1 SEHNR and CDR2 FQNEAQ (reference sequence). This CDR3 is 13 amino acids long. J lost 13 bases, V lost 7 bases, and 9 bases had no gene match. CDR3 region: CASTPGLAGPLYF. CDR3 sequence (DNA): TGTGCCAGCACCCCGGGACTAGCGGGACCCCTGTACTTC.

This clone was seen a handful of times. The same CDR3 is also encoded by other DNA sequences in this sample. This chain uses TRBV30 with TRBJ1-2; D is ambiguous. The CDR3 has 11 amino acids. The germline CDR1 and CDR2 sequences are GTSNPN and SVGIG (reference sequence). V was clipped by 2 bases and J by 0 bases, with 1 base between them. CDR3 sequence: CAWSTNYGYTF. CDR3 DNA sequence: TGTGCCTGGAGTACTAACTATGGCTACACCTTC.

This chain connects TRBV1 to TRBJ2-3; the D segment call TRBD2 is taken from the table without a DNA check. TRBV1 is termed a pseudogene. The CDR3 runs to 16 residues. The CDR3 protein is CTSSQGAGPEGDTQYF. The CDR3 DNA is TGCACCAGCAGCCAAGGTGCGGGGCCCGAAGGGGATACGCAGTATTTT.

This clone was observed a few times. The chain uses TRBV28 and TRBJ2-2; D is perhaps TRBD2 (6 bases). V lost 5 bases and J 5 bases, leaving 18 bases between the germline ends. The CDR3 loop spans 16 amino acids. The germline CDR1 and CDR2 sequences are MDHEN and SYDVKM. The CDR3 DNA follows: TGTGCCAGCAGTCCCCCTGCAGGTGGGGGGACCGGGGAGCTGTTTTTT. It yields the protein CASSPPAGGGTGELFF.

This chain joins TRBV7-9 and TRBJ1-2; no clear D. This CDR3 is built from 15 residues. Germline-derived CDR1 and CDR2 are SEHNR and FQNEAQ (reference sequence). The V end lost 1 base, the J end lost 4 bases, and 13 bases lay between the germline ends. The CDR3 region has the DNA TGTGCCAGCAGCTTAGAGGGCAGCACGTTCTATGGCTACACCTTC. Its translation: CASSLEGSTFYGYTF.

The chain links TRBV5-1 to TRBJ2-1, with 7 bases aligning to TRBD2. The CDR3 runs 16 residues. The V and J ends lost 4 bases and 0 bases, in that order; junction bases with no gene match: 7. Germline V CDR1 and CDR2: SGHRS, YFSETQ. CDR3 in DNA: TGCGCCAGCAGCGCTGGAGCGGGGATCTCCTACAATGAGCAGTTCTTC. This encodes CASSAGAGISYNEQFF.

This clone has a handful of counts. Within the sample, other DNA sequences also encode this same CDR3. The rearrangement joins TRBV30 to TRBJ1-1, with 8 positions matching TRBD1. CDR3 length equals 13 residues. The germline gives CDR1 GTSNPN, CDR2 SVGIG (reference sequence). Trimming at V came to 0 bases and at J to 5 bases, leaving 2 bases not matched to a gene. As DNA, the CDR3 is TGTGCCTGGAGTGTAGACAGGGGAACTGAAGCTTTCTTT. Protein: CAWSVDRGTEAFF. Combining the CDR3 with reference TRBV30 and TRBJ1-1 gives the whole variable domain SQTIHQWPATLVQPVGSPLSLECTVEGTSNPNLYWYRQAAGRGLQLLFYSVGIGQISSEVPQNLSASRPQDRQFILSSKKLLLSDSGFYLCAWSVDRGTEAFFGQGTRLTVV.